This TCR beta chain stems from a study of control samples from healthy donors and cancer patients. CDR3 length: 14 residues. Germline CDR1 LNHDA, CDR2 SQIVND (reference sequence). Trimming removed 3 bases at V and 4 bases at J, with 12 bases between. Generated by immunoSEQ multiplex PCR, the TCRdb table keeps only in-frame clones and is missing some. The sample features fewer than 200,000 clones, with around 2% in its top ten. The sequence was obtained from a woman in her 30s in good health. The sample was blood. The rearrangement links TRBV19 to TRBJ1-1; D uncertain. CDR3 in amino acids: CASSIWRLGTEAFF. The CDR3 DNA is TGTGCCAGTAGTATTTGGCGGCTGGGCACTGAAGCTTTCTTT.